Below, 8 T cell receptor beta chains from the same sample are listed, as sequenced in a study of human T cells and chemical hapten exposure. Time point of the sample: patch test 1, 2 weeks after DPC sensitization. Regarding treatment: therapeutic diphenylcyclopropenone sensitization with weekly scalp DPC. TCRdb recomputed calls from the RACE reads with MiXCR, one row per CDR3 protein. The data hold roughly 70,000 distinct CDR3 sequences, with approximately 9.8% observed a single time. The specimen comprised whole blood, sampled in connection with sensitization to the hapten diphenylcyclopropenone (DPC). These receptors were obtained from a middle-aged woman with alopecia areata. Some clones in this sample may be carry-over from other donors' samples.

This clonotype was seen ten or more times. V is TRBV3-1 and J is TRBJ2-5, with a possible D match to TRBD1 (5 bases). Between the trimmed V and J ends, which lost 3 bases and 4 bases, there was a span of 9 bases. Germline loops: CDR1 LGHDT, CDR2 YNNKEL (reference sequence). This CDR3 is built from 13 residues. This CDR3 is CASSQTVLETQYF. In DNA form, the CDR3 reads TGTGCCAGCAGCCAGACAGTCCTAGAGACCCAGTACTTC.

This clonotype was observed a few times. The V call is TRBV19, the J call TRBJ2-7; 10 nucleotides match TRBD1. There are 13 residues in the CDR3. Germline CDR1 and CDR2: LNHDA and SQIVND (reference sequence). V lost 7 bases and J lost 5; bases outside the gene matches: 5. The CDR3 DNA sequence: TGTGCCAGTATGAGACAGGGGGCCAACGAGCAGTACTTC. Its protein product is CASMRQGANEQYF.

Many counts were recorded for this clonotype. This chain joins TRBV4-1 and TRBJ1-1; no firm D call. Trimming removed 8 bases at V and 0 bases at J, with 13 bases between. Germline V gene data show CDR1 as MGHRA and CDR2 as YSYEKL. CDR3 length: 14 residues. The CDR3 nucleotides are TGCGCCAGCCTTCCCGGGCTGATGAACACTGAAGCTTTCTTT. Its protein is CASLPGLMNTEAFF.

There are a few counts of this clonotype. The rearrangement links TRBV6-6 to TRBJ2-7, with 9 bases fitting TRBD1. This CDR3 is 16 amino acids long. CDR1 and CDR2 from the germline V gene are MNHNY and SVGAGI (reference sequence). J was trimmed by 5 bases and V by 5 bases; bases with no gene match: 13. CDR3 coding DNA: TGTGCCAGCAGTGATACCGGGACAGGGAATCAGGACGAGCAGTACTTC. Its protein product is CASSDTGTGNQDEQYF.

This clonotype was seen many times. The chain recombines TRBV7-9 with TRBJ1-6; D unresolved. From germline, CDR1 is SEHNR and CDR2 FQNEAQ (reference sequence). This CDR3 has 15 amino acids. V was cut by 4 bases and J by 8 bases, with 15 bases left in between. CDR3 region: CASSSKGSLDSPLHF. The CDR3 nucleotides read TGTGCCAGCAGCTCTAAAGGATCGTTAGATTCACCCCTCCACTTT.

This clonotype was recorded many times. Here the CDR3 reads CSASQQGVSPLHF. As DNA, the CDR3 is TGCAGTGCTAGCCAACAGGGGGTGTCACCCCTCCACTTT. This chain uses TRBV20-1 with TRBJ1-6, with 8 bases lining up with TRBD1. Trimming took 3 bases from V and 10 from J; bases not matched to a gene: 5. Germline loops: CDR1 DFQATT, CDR2 SNEGSKA (reference sequence). CDR3 length equals 13 residues.

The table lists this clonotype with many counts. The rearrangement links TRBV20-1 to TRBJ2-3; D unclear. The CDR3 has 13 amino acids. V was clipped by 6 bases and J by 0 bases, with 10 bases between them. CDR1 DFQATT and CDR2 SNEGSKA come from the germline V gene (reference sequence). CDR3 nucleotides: TGCAGTGCCGGGCGAGCTAGCACAGATACGCAGTATTTT. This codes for CSAGRASTDTQYF.

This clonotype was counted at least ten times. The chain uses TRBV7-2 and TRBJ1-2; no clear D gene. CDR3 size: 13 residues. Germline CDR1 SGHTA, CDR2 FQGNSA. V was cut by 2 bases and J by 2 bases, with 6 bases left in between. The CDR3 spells CASSLTVNYGYTF. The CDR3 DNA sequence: TGTGCCAGCAGCTTAACGGTGAACTATGGCTACACCTTC.